This T cell receptor gamma chain was recovered during a study of Vδ1+ human thymocytes. The table lists this clone with a count of one. Its antigen is currently unknown. Between roughly 98% and 99.6% of sorted thymocytes were Vdelta1+. General study findings and limits: Many TRG clonotypes were shared between donors; TRD repertoires were essentially private. Highly polyclonal TRG and TRD repertoires with Gaussian CDR3 length distributions appeared in thymus.

CDR3 length: 15 amino acids. RNA was extracted from the cells and then reverse transcribed. Multiplex PCR used pooled V-gene forward primers and a constant-region reverse primer to amplify CDR3s. TCRdb reapplied CATT to the multiplex PCR reads. Among around 12,000 gamma-chain clones, about 47% were seen once, and the ten largest hold roughly 2%. The V gene remains uncalled, whereas the J gene is TRGJ1 or TRGJ2. Specimen: Vdelta1+ gamma-delta thymocytes from the thymus. Noted subset: FACS-sorted CD3+ TCRalphabeta- TCRVdelta1+ TCRVdelta2- thymocytes. The receptor comes from a boy in the first two years of life who had congenital heart surgery. The CDR3: CATWDGLNTTYKKLF. Here the CDR3 DNA reads TGTGCCACCTGGGACGGGCTCAATACCACTTATAAGAAACTCTTT.